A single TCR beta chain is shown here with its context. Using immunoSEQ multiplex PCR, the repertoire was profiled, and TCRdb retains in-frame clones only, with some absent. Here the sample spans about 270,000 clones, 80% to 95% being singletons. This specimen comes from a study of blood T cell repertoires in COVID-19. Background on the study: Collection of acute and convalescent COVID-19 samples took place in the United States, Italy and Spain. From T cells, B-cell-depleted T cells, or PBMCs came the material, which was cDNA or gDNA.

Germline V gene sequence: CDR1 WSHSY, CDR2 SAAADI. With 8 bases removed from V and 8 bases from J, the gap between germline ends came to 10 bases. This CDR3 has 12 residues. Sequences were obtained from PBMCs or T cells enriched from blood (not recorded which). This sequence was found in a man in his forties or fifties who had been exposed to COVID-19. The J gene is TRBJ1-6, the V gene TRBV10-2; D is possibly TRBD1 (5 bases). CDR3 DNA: TGCGCCAGCCATACGGGGGATTCACCCCTCCACTTT. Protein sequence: CASHTGDSPLHF.